This is a list of T cell receptor beta chains from one sample in a study of OX40 agonist ivuxolimab in advanced cancers. Clones were read by immunoSEQ multiplex PCR, and TCRdb kept only the in-frame ones, dropping some. Here the sample spans fewer than 90,000 clones, roughly 89% being singletons. The source material was CD4+ or CD8+ T cells sorted from blood, sampled in a trial of the OX40 agonist ivuxolimab. Receptors were obtained from an adult with an advanced solid tumor such as melanoma, head and neck, liver or kidney cancer. CDR3s include the opening cysteine and the closing phenylalanine or tryptophan. Each record gives: V gene, CDR3 protein.

TRBV18	CASSPPSGRATDTQYF
TRBV2	CASRVAGNNYEQYF
TRBV19	CASRGRGGRNIQYF
TRBV9	CASSVSLGFSGNTIYF
TRBV5-5	CASRQGGARGYTF
TRBV11-2	CASSLAGSSYNEQFF
TRBV4-3	CASRQGAANEKLFF
TRBV28	CASSFVLWGSGKRDRTDTQYF
TRBV6-1	CASAPIVVTGNTIYF
TRBV5-1	CASSFAANTEAFF
TRBV19	CASSMERGTPERREQFF
TRBV11-3	CASSFDGMVGELFF
TRBV18	CASKNQQGDTEAFF
TRBV7-3	CASSLGARGGGNTIYF
TRBV7-9	CASSLVRAAQFF
TRBV6-1	CATEEAANQPQHF
TRBV18	CASSPPGQGARETQYF
TRBV30	CAWRGGFEAFF
TRBV5-1	CASSFTTGAYEQYF
TRBV5-1	CASSLGLQSANEQFF
TRBV7-9	CASSLNMGSGIYGYTF
TRBV27	CASRTPGGGTYEQYF
TRBV15	CATSRFNSGEETQYF
TRBV11-2	CASSLEWSYEQYF
TRBV30	CAWKPGRGNEKLFF
TRBV29-1	CSVAGRGGEKLFF
TRBV7-2	CASSFSGLAGVHEQFF
TRBV6-5	CASSSRGVREQYF
TRBV9	CASSVGASTYNEQFF
TRBV7-9	CASSSSRGGLRNEQFF
TRBV10-3	CAISGEEGIFNEQFF